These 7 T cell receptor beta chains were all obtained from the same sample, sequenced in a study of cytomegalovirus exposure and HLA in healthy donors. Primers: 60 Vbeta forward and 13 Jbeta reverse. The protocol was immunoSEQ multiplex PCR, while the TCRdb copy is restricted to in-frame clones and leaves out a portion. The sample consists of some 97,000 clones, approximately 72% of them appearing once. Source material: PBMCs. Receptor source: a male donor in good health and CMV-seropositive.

CDR3 in amino acids: CASRERQVTYEQYF. The CDR3 DNA is TGTGCCAGCAGGGAACGCCAGGTTACCTACGAGCAGTACTTC. The chain links TRBV2 to TRBJ2-5; D is uncertain. The last part of the DNA fits TRBJ2-7 better; the J call may be wrong. Per germline, CDR1 SNHLY and CDR2 FYNNEI. The CDR3 spans 14 residues.

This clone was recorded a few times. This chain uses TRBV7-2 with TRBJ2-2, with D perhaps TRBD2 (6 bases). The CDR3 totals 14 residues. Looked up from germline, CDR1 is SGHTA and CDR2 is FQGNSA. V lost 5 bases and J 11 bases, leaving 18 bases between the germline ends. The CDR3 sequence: CASSPGWAGRELFF. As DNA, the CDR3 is TGTGCCAGCAGCCCGGGCTGGGCGGGGCGAGAGCTGTTTTTT.

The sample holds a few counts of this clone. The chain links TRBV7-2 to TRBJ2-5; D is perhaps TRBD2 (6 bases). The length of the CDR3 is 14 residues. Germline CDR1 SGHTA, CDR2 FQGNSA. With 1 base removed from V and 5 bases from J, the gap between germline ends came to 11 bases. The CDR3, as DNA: TGTGCCAGCAGCTTAGATCTAGCGAGCGAGACCCAGTACTTC. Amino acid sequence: CASSLDLASETQYF.

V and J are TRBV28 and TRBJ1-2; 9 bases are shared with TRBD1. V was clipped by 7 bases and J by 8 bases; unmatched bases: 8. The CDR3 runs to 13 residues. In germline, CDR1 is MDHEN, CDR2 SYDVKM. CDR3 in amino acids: CASIPGQGRGYTF. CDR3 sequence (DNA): TGTGCCAGCATCCCGGGACAGGGTCGAGGCTACACCTTC.

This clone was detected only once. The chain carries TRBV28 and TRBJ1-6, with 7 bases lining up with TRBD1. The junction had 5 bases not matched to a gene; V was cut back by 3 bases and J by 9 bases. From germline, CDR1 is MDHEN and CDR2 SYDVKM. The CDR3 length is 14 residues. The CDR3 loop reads CASSFDREISPLHF. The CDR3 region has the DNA TGTGCCAGCAGTTTTGACAGGGAGATTTCACCCCTCCACTTT.

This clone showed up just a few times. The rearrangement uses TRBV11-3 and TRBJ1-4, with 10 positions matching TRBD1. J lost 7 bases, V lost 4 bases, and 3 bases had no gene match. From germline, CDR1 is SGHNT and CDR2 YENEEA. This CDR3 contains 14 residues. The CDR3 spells CASSSGTGVEKLFF. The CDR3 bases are TGTGCCAGCAGCTCTGGGACAGGGGTTGAAAAACTGTTTTTT. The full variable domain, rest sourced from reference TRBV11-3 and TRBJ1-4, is EAGVVQSPRYKIIEKKQPVAFWCNPISGHNTLYWYLQNLGQGPELLIRYENEEAVDDSQLPKDRFSAERLKGVDSTLKIQPAELGDSAVYLCASSSGTGVEKLFFGSGTQLSVL.

In DNA, the CDR3 is TGTGCCAGCAGCTCCCAAGGGGCAGCCTCAGGCTATGGCTACACCTTC. Protein sequence: CASSSQGAASGYGYTF. The rearrangement joins TRBV7-8 to TRBJ1-2; a possible D gene is TRBD1 (5 bases). V lost 4 bases to trimming and J lost 4 bases, with 19 bases between them. Germline V gene lookup returns CDR1 SGHVS and CDR2 FQNEAQ. The CDR3 extends over 16 amino acids.